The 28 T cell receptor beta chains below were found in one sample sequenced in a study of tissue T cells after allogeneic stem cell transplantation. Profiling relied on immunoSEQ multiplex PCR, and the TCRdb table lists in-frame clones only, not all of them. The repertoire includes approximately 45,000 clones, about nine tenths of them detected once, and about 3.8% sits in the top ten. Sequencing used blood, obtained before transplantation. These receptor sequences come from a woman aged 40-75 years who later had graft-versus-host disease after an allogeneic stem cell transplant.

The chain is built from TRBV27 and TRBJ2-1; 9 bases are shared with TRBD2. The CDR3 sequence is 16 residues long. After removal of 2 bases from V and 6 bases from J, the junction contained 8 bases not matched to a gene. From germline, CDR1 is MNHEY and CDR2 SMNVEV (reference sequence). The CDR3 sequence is CASSLMWLAGSNEQFF. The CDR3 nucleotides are TGTGCCAGCAGTTTAATGTGGCTAGCGGGGAGCAATGAGCAGTTCTTC.

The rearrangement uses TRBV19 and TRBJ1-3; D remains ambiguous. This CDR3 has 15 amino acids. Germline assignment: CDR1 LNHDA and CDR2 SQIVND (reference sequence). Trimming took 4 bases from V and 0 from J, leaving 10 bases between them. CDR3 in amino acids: CASSNRQHSGNTIYF. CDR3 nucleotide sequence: TGTGCCAGTAGTAACAGACAACACTCTGGAAACACCATATATTTT. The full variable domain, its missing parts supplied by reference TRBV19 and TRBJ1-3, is DGGITQSPKYLFRKEGQNVTLSCEQNLNHDAMYWYRQDPGQGLRLIYYSQIVNDFQKGDIAEGYSVSREKKESFPLTVTSAQKNPTAFYLCASSNRQHSGNTIYFGEGSWLTVV.

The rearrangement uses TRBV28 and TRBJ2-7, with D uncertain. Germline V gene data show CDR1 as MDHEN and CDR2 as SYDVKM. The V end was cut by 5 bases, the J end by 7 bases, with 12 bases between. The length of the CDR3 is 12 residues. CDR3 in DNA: TGTGCCAGCAGTGCGGCCCTTCGGGAGCAGTACTTC. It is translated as CASSAALREQYF.

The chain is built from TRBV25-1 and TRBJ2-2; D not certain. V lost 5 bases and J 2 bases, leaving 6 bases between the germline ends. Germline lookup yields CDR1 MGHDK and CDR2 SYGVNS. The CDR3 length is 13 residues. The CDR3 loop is CASSLRNTGELFF. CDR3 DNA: TGTGCCAGCAGTTTACGTAACACCGGGGAGCTGTTTTTT.

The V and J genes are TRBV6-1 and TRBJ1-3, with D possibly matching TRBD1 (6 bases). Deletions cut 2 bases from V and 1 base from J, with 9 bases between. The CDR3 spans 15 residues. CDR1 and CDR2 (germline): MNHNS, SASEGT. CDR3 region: CASSEIQGSGNTIYF. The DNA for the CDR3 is TGTGCCAGCAGTGAAATACAGGGATCTGGAAACACCATATATTTT.

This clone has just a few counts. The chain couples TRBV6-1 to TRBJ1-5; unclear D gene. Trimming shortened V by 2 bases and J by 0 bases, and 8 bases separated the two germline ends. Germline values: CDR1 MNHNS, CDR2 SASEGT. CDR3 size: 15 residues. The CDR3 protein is CASSEWGGSNQPQHF. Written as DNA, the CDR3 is TGTGCCAGCAGTGAATGGGGAGGTAGCAATCAGCCCCAGCATTTT.

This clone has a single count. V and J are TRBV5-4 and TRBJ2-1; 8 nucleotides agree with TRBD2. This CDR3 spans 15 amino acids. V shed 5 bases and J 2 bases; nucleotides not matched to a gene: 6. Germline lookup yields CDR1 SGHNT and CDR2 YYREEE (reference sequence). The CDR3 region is CASRLLAEPYNEQFF. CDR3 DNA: TGTGCCAGCAGACTACTAGCGGAGCCCTACAATGAGCAGTTCTTC.

CDR3 nucleotide sequence: TGTGCCAGCAGTTACCCCGGACAGCAAGAGACCCAGTACTTC. Its translation: CASSYPGQQETQYF. This sequence joins TRBV6-5 and TRBJ2-5; TRBD1 might be the D (6 bases). This CDR3 is built from 14 residues. V lost 2 bases, J lost 2 bases, and 9 bases lay in between. Germline assignment: CDR1 MNHEY and CDR2 SVGAGI.

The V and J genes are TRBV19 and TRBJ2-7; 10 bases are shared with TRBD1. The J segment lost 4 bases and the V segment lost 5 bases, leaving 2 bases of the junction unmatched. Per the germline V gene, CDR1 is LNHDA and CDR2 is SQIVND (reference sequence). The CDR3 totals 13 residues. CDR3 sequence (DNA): TGTGCCAGTAGTGGGGACAGGGGATACGAGCAGTACTTC. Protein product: CASSGDRGYEQYF.

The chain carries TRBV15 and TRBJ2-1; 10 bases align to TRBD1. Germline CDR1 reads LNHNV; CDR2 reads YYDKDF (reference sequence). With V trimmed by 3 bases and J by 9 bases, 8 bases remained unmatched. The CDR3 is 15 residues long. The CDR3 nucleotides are TGTGCCACCAGCAGTGGACAGGGGGTACAAGGTGAGCAGTTCTTC. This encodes CATSSGQGVQGEQFF. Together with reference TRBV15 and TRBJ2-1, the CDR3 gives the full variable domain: DAMVIQNPRYQVTQFGKPVTLSCSQTLNHNVMYWYQQKSSQAPKLLFHYYDKDFNNEADTPDNFQSRRPNTSFCFLDIRSPGLGDTAMYLCATSSGQGVQGEQFFGPGTRLTVL.

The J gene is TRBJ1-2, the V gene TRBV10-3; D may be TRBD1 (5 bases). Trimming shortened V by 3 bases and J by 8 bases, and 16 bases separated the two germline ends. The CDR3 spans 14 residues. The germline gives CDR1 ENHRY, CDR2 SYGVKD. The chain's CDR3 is CAISDSGPRGGYTF. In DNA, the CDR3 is TGTGCCATCAGTGACTCGGGTCCTCGGGGGGGCTACACCTTC.

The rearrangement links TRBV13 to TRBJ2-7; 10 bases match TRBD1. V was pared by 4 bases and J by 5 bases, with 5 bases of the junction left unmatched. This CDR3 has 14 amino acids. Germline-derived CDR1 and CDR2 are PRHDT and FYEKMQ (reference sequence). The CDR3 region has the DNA TGTGCCAGCAGCTACGGGACAGGGGAGCACGAGCAGTACTTC. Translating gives CASSYGTGEHEQYF.

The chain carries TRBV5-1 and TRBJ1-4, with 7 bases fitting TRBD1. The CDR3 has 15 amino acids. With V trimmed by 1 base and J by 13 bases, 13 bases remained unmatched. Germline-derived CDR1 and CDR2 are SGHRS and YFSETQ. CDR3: CASSLRGTGASLLFF. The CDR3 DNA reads TGCGCCAGCAGCTTGCGCGGAACAGGGGCTTCGCTACTGTTTTTT.

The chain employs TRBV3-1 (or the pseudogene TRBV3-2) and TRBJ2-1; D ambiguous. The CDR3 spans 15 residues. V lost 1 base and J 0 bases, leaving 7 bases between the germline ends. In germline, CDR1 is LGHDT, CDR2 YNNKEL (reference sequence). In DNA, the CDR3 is TGTGCCAGCAGCCAAGCCGTCCTCTCCTACAATGAGCAGTTCTTC. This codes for CASSQAVLSYNEQFF.

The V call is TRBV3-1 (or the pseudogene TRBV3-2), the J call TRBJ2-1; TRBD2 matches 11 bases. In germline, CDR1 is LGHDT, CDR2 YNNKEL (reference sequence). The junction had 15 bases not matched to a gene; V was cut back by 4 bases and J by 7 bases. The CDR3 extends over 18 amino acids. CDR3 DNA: TGTGCCAGCAGCCGAGGCGGGGGACTAGCGGCAGATTTTAATGAGCAGTTCTTC. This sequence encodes CASSRGGGLAADFNEQFF.

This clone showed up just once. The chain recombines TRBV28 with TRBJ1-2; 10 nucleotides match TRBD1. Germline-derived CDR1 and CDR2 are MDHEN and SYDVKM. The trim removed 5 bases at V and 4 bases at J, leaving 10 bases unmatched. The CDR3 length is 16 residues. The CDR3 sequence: CASSPLPGQGTYGYTF. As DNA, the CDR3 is TGTGCCAGCAGTCCGCTCCCGGGACAGGGGACCTATGGCTACACCTTC.

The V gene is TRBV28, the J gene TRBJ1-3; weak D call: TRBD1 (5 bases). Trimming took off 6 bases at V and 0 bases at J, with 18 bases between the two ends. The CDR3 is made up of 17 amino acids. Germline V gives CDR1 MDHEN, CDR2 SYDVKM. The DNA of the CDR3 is TGTGCCAGCAGACCATCCCACGGGGCCCGCTCTGGAAACACCATATATTTT. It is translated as CASRPSHGARSGNTIYF.

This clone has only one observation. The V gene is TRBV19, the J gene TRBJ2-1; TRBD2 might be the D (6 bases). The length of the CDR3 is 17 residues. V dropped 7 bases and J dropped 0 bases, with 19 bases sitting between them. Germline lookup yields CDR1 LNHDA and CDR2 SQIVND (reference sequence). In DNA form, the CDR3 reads TGTGCCAGTACCTCCCCTAGGGACTCCCGCTCCTACAATGAGCAGTTCTTC. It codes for CASTSPRDSRSYNEQFF.

CDR3 sequence (DNA): TGTGCCAGCAGCTTAGAACCCGGCTACGAGCAGTACTTC. It codes for CASSLEPGYEQYF. The chain couples TRBV7-3 to TRBJ2-7; D ambiguous. The CDR3 length is 13 residues. The V end was cut by 2 bases, the J end by 3 bases, with 8 bases between. CDR1 is SGHTA and CDR2 is FQGTGA in the germline V gene.

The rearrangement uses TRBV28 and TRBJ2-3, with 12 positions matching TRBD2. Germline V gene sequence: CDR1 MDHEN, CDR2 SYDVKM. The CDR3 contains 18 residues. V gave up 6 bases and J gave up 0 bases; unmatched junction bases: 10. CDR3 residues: CASSSLRTSGTSTDTQYF. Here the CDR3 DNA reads TGTGCCAGCAGCTCCCTTCGGACTAGCGGGACTAGCACAGATACGCAGTATTTT.

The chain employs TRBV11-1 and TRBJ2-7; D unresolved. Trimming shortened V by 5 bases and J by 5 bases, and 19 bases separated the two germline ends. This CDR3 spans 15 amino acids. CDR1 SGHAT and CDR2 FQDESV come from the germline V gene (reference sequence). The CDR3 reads CASSPRIRFSDEQYF. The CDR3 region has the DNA TGTGCCAGCAGCCCAAGGATCCGGTTTTCCGACGAGCAGTACTTC.

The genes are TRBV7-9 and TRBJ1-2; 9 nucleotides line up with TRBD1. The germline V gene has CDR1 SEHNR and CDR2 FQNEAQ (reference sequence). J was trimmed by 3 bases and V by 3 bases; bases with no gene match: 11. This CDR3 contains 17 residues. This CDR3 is CASSFDRGAGEDYGYTF. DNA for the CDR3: TGTGCCAGCAGCTTCGACAGGGGGGCAGGAGAGGACTATGGCTACACCTTC.

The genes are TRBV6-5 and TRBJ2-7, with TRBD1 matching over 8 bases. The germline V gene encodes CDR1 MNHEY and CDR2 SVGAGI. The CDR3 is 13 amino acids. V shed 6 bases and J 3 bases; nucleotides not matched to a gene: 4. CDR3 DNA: TGTGCCAGCAGCCGAGGACAGGGCTACGAGCAGTACTTC. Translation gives CASSRGQGYEQYF.

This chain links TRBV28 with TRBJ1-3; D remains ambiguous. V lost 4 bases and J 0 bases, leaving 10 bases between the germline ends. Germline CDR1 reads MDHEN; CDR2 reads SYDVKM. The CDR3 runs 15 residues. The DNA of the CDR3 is TGTGCCAGCAGTTCCGCAACGGCCTCTGGAAACACCATATATTTT. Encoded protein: CASSSATASGNTIYF.

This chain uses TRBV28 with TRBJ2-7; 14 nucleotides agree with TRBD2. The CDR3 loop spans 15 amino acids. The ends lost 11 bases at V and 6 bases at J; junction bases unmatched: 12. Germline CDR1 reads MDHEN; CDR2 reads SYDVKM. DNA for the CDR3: TGTGCCGCTGGGACTAGCGGGAGACCTATGGGCGAGCAGTACTTC. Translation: CAAGTSGRPMGEQYF.

CDR3 residues: CASSMGSGNPYEQYF. The CDR3 DNA follows: TGTGCCAGTAGTATGGGCAGCGGGAATCCCTACGAGCAGTACTTC. The chain uses TRBV19 and TRBJ2-7; 7 bases are shared with TRBD2. Per the germline V gene, CDR1 is LNHDA and CDR2 is SQIVND (reference sequence). The V gene end was trimmed by 3 bases and the J gene end by 2 bases; junction bases not matched to a gene: 7. This CDR3 spans 15 amino acids.

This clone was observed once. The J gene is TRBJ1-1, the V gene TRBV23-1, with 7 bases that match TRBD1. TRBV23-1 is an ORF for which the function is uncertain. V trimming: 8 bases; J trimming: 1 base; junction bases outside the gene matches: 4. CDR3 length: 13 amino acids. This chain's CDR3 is CASAQGENTEAFF. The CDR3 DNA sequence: TGCGCCAGCGCCCAGGGGGAGAACACTGAAGCTTTCTTT.

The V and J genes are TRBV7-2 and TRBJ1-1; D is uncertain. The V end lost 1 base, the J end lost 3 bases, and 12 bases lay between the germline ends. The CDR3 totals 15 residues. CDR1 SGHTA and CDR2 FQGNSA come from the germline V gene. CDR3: CASSLDRQVDTEAFF. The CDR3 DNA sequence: TGTGCCAGCAGCTTAGACCGTCAGGTGGACACTGAAGCTTTCTTT.